A selection of T cell receptor beta chains follows, all from one sample in a study of blood T cell repertoires in COVID-19. Produced via immunoSEQ multiplex PCR; TCRdb's table is partial and in-frame only. The sample has 390,000 or so clones, around 90% seen once. Sequenced: peripheral blood. The receptors were sampled from a young woman with COVID-19, enrolled during active disease. Each CDR3 is given with its conserved first and last residue. Each record gives: J gene, V gene, CDR3 length, CDR3 protein.

>TRBJ2-3|TRBV7-2|12
CASSLTGTSQYF
>TRBJ1-1|TRBV19|12
CASSMARGEAFF
>TRBJ2-3|TRBV5-1|14
CASLAAGDTDTQYF
>TRBJ1-2|TRBV15|17
CATSRDRAGRRGYGYTF
>TRBJ1-6|TRBV5-5|17
CASSIGKGTGDNSPLHF
>TRBJ2-1|TRBV11-2|16
CASRRPGQGKSNEQFF
>TRBJ2-2|TRBV24-1|15
CATSDLQSGTGELFF
>TRBJ2-2|TRBV7-2|15
CASSLRLQGTGELFF
>TRBJ2-3|TRBV11-3|14
CASSSTRETDTQYF
>TRBJ1-1|TRBV19|15
CASSIDMRGRTEAFF
>TRBJ1-2|TRBV6-6|15
CASSYQDRDNYGYTF
>TRBJ2-2|TRBV5-6|17
CASSLFGYSGVPGELFF
>TRBJ2-1|TRBV7-6|17
CASSLGGPQTFRNEQFF
>TRBJ2-1|TRBV5-5|16
CASSFTSGSGHNEQFF
>TRBJ1-2|TRBV28|15
CASSLTDGHIYGYTF
>TRBJ1-1|TRBV7-2|13
CASSSGRRTEAFF
>TRBJ2-1|TRBV14|15
CASSPAGGSLNEQFF
>TRBJ2-6|TRBV29-1|15
CSVGQAPSGANVLTF
>TRBJ2-7|TRBV7-2|12
CASSFPGAEQYF
>TRBJ2-5|TRBV4-2|18
CASSQGPGAAGGKETQYF
>TRBJ2-1|TRBV3-1/TRBV3-2|14
CASSLGGAYNEQFF
>TRBJ2-6|TRBV2|17
CASSWSSGSSGANVLTF
>TRBJ1-2|TRBV7-2|14
CASTGGMGEYGYTF
>TRBJ2-3|TRBV24-1|15
CATSDRAGVGGTQYF
>TRBJ2-1|TRBV5-1|17
CASSLDGRGLSYNEQFF
>TRBJ2-3|TRBV2|14
CASSGEGPRDTQYF
>TRBJ2-2|TRBV4-3|15
CASSQDVGGAGELFF
>TRBJ2-1|TRBV4-3|15
CASSLELGAGNEQFF
>TRBJ2-2|TRBV27|17
CASSVLTGVKFTGELFF
>TRBJ1-1|TRBV19|12
CASSIIGNGAFF
>TRBJ2-1|TRBV29-1|15
CSVGAFVRAGDEQFF
>TRBJ1-2|TRBV3-1/TRBV3-2|14
CASSQDRRGNGYTF
>TRBJ2-5|TRBV27|14
CASKESMYWATQYF
>TRBJ2-3|TRBV7-2|16
CASSSLRESSTDTQYF
>TRBJ2-5|TRBV7-9|15
CASSQTWRGNETQYF
>TRBJ1-6|TRBV25-1|12
CASRQGLSPLHF
>TRBJ2-1|TRBV10-3|17
CAISDRLGGSSYNEQFF
>TRBJ2-1|TRBV6-1|17
CASSALARQISSNEQFF
>TRBJ2-5|TRBV7-8|15
CASSFSGLYQETQYF
>TRBJ1-1|TRBV21-1|17
CASSRDQGQGMNTEAFF
>TRBJ2-1|TRBV5-8|14
CASSRRDSYNEQFF
>TRBJ2-7|TRBV18|15
CASSTRTGAAYEQYF
>TRBJ2-2|TRBV3-1/TRBV3-2|14
CASREQGAPGELFF
>TRBJ2-2|TRBV4-3|15
CASSQTSGSTGELFF
>TRBJ1-2|TRBV6-5|15
CASRMTPMTSYGYTF
>TRBJ2-1|TRBV9|13
CASSVKEYNEQFF
>TRBJ2-1|TRBV7-2|16
CASSPRLLGGKGEQFF
>TRBJ2-7|TRBV28|14
CASSFAEGRYEQYF
>TRBJ2-3|TRBV6-5|15
CASSYKTGRTDTQYF
>TRBJ2-7|TRBV5-8|17
CASSWGIRQGAKNEQYF
>TRBJ2-2|TRBV7-9|16
CASSQLGQPNTGELFF
>TRBJ1-4|TRBV7-6|15
CASSLGRQVNEKLFF
>TRBJ2-3|TRBV29-1|13
CSVQGGSTDTQYF
>TRBJ1-2|TRBV6-2/TRBV6-3|16
CASSYSRGRGYYGYTF
>TRBJ2-5|TRBV19|18
CAREVAGALTSYQETQYF
>TRBJ2-5|TRBV6-6|13
CASSYSGEETQYF
>TRBJ1-1|TRBV5-5|14
CASSLDRGHTEAFF